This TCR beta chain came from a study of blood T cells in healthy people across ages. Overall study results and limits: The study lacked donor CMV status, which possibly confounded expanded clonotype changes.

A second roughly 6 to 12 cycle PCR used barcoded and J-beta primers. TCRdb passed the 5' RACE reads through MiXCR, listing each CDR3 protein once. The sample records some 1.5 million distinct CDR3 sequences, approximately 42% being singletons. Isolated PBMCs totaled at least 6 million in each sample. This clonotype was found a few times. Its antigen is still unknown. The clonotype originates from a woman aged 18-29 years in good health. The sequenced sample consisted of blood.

DNA for the CDR3: TGCGCCAGCAGCTTGTTAAGCCCCGAGGGAGAAAAACTGTTTTTT. This sequence encodes CASSLLSPEGEKLFF. The gene calls are TRBV5-1 and TRBJ1-4; D is unclear. The germline V gene encodes CDR1 SGHRS and CDR2 YFSETQ. The CDR3 has 15 amino acids. V was trimmed by 1 base and J by 8 bases, leaving 15 bases between them.